This TCR beta chain was sequenced for a study of CD8 T cells in ankylosing spondylitis. General study findings and limits: Within ankylosing spondylitis blood, a TCR beta motif made up of seven to nine highly homologous variants appeared to be characteristic. Previous work reported some of these motif variants in the synovial fluid and blood of reactive arthritis. Clones linked to the disease showed a CD8+ phenotype. They occurred at relatively low frequencies in peripheral blood.

The CDR3 is 17 residues long. V was clipped by 4 bases and J by 1 base; unmatched bases: 12. Germline V gene sequence: CDR1 SGDLS, CDR2 YYNGEE. This clonotype was observed many times. What it recognizes is unknown. One entry per CDR3 protein, called by TCRdb with MiXCR from the 5' RACE reads. Here the sample spans around 27,000 distinct CDR3 sequences, 2% to 3% being singletons. The chain has TRBV9 and TRBJ2-5, with 8 bases matching TRBD1. The specimen sequenced was blood, either unsorted or a sorted T cell fraction (not recorded which). The sequence was obtained from a female donor with ankylosing spondylitis or in good health (not recorded which). The CDR3 nucleotides read TGTGCCAGCAGCCCGAGGGGGCGAACAGGGGGCCAAGAGACCCAGTACTTC. Encoded protein: CASSPRGRTGGQETQYF. The full variable domain, rest sourced from reference TRBV9 and TRBJ2-5, is DSGVTQTPKHLITATGQRVTLRCSPRSGDLSVYWYQQSLDQGLQFLIQYYNGEERAKGNILERFSAQQFPDLHSELNLSSLELGDSALYFCASSPRGRTGGQETQYFGPGTRLLVL.